This T cell receptor (beta chain) was sequenced in a study of early T cells in non-severe SARS-CoV-2 infection. TCRdb passed the 5' RACE reads through MiXCR, listing each CDR3 protein once. The sample includes about 33,000 distinct CDR3 sequences, about 6% of them seen just once. This clonotype came up many times. Germline loops: CDR1 DFQATT, CDR2 SNEGSKA (reference sequence). The CDR3 has 13 amino acids. Trimming shortened V by 4 bases and J by 2 bases, and 6 bases separated the two germline ends. Sequencing used whole blood. This chain links TRBV20-1 with TRBJ2-6; D not resolved. This sequence was found in an adult who was a healthcare worker with PCR-confirmed SARS-CoV-2 infection or an uninfected control (not recorded which). CDR3 region: CSANDPGANVLTF. In DNA form, the CDR3 reads TGCAGTGCTAATGACCCTGGGGCCAACGTCCTGACTTTC.